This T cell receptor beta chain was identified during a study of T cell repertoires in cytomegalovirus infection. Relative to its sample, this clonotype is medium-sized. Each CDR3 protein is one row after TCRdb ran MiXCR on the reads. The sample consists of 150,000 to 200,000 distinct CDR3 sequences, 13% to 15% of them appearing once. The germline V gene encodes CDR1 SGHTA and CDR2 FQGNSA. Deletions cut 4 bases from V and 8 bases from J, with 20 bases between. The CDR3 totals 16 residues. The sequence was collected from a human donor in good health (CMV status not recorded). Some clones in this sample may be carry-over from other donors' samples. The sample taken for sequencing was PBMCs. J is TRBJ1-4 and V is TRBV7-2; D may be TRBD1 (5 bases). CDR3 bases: TGTGCCAGCAGCTCCCGACCGGGACGCCTCAGGGAAAAACTGTTTTTT. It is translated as CASSSRPGRLREKLFF.